The 7 T cell receptor beta chains below were found in one sample sequenced in a study of blood T cell repertoires in COVID-19. Measured with immunoSEQ multiplex PCR; TCRdb has only the in-frame clones, and not every one. This table holds 200,000 to 250,000 clones, about 88% found once. Sequenced input: peripheral blood. Source of these receptors: a woman aged 65 to 85 with active or convalescent COVID-19.

The genes are TRBV18 and TRBJ1-4, with D perhaps TRBD1 (5 bases). V gave up 3 bases and J gave up 8 bases, with 19 bases separating them. The CDR3 is 16 residues long. Germline-derived CDR1 and CDR2 are KGHSH and LQKENI. The CDR3 is CASSPLGSRRDEKLFF. CDR3 DNA: TGTGCCAGCTCACCTCTGGGATCGCGGAGGGACGAAAAACTGTTTTTT.

This chain links TRBV19 with TRBJ1-6; TRBD1 agrees at 7 bases. V trimming: 5 bases; J trimming: 10 bases; junction bases outside the gene matches: 11. The CDR3 length is 15 residues. CDR1 is LNHDA, CDR2 SQIVND, per germline (reference sequence). The CDR3 DNA reads as TGTGCCAGTAGTCCTCAGACAGGGTTAGGATCACCCCTCCACTTT. It is translated as CASSPQTGLGSPLHF.

The rearrangement joins TRBV6-5 to TRBJ1-1, with D tentatively TRBD1 (5 bases). The CDR3 consists of 14 residues. The V end was cut by 6 bases, the J end by 1 base, with 12 bases between. Per the germline V gene, CDR1 is MNHEY and CDR2 is SVGAGI. CDR3 protein: CASSPAGGNTEAFF. Written as DNA, the CDR3 is TGTGCCAGCAGCCCCGCCGGGGGGAACACTGAAGCTTTCTTT.

The rearrangement joins TRBV5-6 to TRBJ1-2; 10 positions match TRBD1. CDR3 length: 15 residues. V shed 4 bases, J shed 4 bases, and the junction held 7 bases outside the gene matches. The germline CDR1 and CDR2 sequences are SGHDT and YYEEEE. This CDR3 reads CASSVMDRGGYGYTF. In DNA, the CDR3 is TGTGCCAGCAGCGTGATGGACAGGGGGGGCTATGGCTACACCTTC.

The V call is TRBV5-4, the J call TRBJ1-3; D is possibly TRBD1 (5 bases). This CDR3 region has 16 residues. V was cut by 4 bases and J by 0 bases, with 14 bases left in between. Per germline, CDR1 SGHNT and CDR2 YYREEE (reference sequence). Written as DNA, the CDR3 is TGTGCCAGCAGCCTCCTCGGGGGGAGCTCTGGAAACACCATATATTTT. Its translation is CASSLLGGSSGNTIYF.

The chain couples TRBV6-5 to TRBJ2-7, with TRBD1 as a possible D gene (6 bases). In germline, CDR1 is MNHEY, CDR2 SVGAGI. V was trimmed by 7 bases and J by 3 bases, leaving 16 bases between them. CDR3 length: 14 amino acids. Here the CDR3 DNA reads TGTGCCAGCAAAGACCTTGGACAGCTCTACGAGCAGTACTTC. Residues: CASKDLGQLYEQYF.

The chain uses TRBV27 and TRBJ1-6; a possible D gene is TRBD1 (5 bases). Trimming stripped 6 bases from V and 9 bases from J, with 9 bases between. Germline V gene data show CDR1 as MNHEY and CDR2 as SMNVEV (reference sequence). The CDR3 covers 12 residues. The CDR3 is CASSQGVSPLHF. The CDR3 bases are TGTGCCAGCAGCCAAGGGGTTTCACCCCTCCACTTT.